Each of the 10 T cell receptor beta chains below was sequenced from the same sample in a study of T-cell reconstitution after alpha-beta-depleted transplantation in children. A library of TCRbeta sequences, prepared with unique molecular identifiers, was generated. In TCRdb, the PCR reads were re-called with MiXCR into one record per CDR3 protein. The sample lists more than 150,000 distinct CDR3 sequences; less than 8% were seen once. Sequenced here: PBMCs from the stem cell graft donor, sampled from the stem cell graft. The receptors come from a human donor who donated a stem cell graft to a child with Wiskott-Aldrich syndrome.

The table lists this clonotype with a few counts. The J gene is TRBJ2-7, the V gene TRBV7-2, with 8 bases identical to TRBD2. This CDR3 contains 15 residues. J was trimmed by 3 bases and V by 2 bases; bases with no gene match: 6. Germline V gene data show CDR1 as SGHTA and CDR2 as FQGNSA. CDR3 coding DNA: TGTGCCAGCAGCTTAAGCGGGAGCTCTGGCTACGAGCAGTACTTC. This gives the protein CASSLSGSSGYEQYF.

Many counts were recorded for this clonotype. The chain joins TRBV6-5 to TRBJ1-5, with TRBD1 as a possible D gene (5 bases). V was pared by 4 bases and J by 4 bases, with 11 bases between. The CDR3 length is 14 residues. Germline CDR1 is MNHEY and CDR2 is SVGAGI. CDR3 amino acids: CASSSGGVNQPQHF. CDR3 DNA sequence: TGTGCCAGCAGTTCTGGAGGGGTAAATCAGCCCCAGCATTTT.

In this sample, this clonotype turned up many times. The chain recombines TRBV5-6 with TRBJ2-1; 7 bases match TRBD2. This CDR3 is 16 amino acids long. Germline assignment: CDR1 SGHDT and CDR2 YYEEEE. V trimming: 2 bases; J trimming: 2 bases; junction bases outside the gene matches: 7. DNA of the CDR3: TGTGCCAGCAGCTTCTTTCAGGGAGGGGCCTACAATGAGCAGTTCTTC. Translation gives CASSFFQGGAYNEQFF.

J is TRBJ2-6 and V is TRBV6-2 or TRBV6-3; TRBD1 aligns across 10 bases. From germline, CDR1 is MNHEY and CDR2 SVGEGT. Losses at the gene ends were 0 bases for V and 6 bases for J; bases not matched to a gene: 8. This CDR3 spans 18 amino acids. CDR3 coding DNA: TGTGCCAGCAGTTACTCCGGGACAGGGGCTCGTGTGGCCAACGTCCTGACTTTC. Translated, it gives CASSYSGTGARVANVLTF.

At least ten counts were recorded for this clonotype. The V call is TRBV6-2 or TRBV6-3, the J call TRBJ2-1, with TRBD1 identical over 7 bases. The V and J ends lost 10 bases and 3 bases, in that order; junction bases with no gene match: 12. This CDR3 is 15 amino acids long. Germline CDR1 is MNHEY and CDR2 is SVGEGT. The CDR3 sequence is CATTEGAGDYNEQFF. CDR3 in DNA: TGTGCCACAACAGAGGGGGCAGGGGACTACAATGAGCAGTTCTTC.

The table lists this clonotype with many counts. This chain links TRBV18 with TRBJ1-5, with D perhaps TRBD1 (6 bases). CDR3 length equals 15 residues. The V end was cut by 2 bases, the J end by 5 bases, with 13 bases between. The germline V gene encodes CDR1 KGHSH and CDR2 LQKENI. The CDR3 protein is CASSPSARGDQPQHF. CDR3 DNA sequence: TGTGCCAGCTCACCATCAGCCAGGGGTGATCAGCCCCAGCATTTT.

The genes are TRBV3-1 and TRBJ2-7; a weak D match, TRBD2 (5 bases). V lost 4 bases and J lost 0, with 10 bases in between. CDR3 length equals 14 residues. Per the germline V gene, CDR1 is LGHDT and CDR2 is YNNKEL (reference sequence). The CDR3 DNA is TGTGCCAGCAGCCTCACTAGGAGCTCCTACGAGCAGTACTTC. This sequence encodes CASSLTRSSYEQYF.

This clonotype has a count of ten or more. The chain recombines TRBV7-2 with TRBJ2-3; D perhaps matches TRBD1 (5 bases). This CDR3 is built from 11 residues. Trimming took off 7 bases at V and 9 bases at J, with 11 bases between the two ends. CDR1 SGHTA and CDR2 FQGNSA come from the germline V gene. The DNA of the CDR3 is TGTGCCAGCATCCAACAGGACACGCAGTATTTT. It encodes CASIQQDTQYF.

The chain recombines TRBV18 with TRBJ2-6; D remains unclear. V lost 2 bases and J 0 bases, leaving 5 bases between the germline ends. This CDR3 is 15 amino acids long. CDR1 is KGHSH and CDR2 is LQKENI in the germline V gene. DNA of the CDR3: TGTGCCAGCTCACCAGCGATCTCTGGGGCCAACGTCCTGACTTTC. Translated: CASSPAISGANVLTF. The variable domain in full, with the rest retrieved from reference TRBV18 and TRBJ2-6, is NAGVMQNPRHLVRRRGQEARLRCSPMKGHSHVYWYRQLPEEGLKFMVYLQKENIIDESGMPKERFSAEFPKEGPSILRIQQVVRGDSAAYFCASSPAISGANVLTFGAGSRLTVL.

In this sample, this clonotype turned up many times. This chain joins TRBV19 and TRBJ2-1; 16 nucleotides match TRBD2. The germline CDR1 and CDR2 sequences are LNHDA and SQIVND (reference sequence). This CDR3 region has 14 residues. V lost 6 bases to trimming and J lost 12 bases; unmatched junction nucleotides: 5. As DNA, the CDR3 is TGTGCCAGTAGCGGGACTAGCGGGAGGGTGGGGCAGTTCTTC. Translated, it gives CASSGTSGRVGQFF.